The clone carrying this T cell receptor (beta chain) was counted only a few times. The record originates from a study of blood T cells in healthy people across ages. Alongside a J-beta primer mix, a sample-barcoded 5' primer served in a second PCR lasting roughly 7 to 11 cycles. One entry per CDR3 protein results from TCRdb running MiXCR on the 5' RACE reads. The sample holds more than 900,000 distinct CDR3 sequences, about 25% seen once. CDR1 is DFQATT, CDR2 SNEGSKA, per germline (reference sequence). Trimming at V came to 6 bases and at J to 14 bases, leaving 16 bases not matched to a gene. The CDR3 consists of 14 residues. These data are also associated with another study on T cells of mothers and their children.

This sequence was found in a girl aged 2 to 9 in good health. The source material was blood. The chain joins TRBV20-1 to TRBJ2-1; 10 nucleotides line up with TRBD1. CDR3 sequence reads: CSANDRGPLVGEFF. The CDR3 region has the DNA TGCAGTGCAAATGACAGGGGGCCCTTGGTCGGGGAGTTCTTC.